What follows are 17 T cell receptor beta chains derived from one specimen sequenced in a study of T cells in Graves' hyperthyroidism and ophthalmopathy. TCR beta CDR3 regions were amplified from RNA transcripts. The TCR CDR3 first-round RT-PCR relied on the HTBI primer set. Each CDR3 protein is one row after TCRdb ran MiXCR on the multiplex PCR reads. The top ten clones hold around 17% of a sample with around 530,000 distinct CDR3 sequences, 15% to 20% of them seen once. The sample was blood. These receptor sequences come from a woman aged 18-35 years with Graves' ophthalmopathy.

This clonotype is a singleton in its sample. A single base separates this from a much larger clone, so it may be a read error. The chain has TRBV29-1 and TRBJ2-1; TRBD2 is a possible D gene (5 bases). CDR1 SQVTM and CDR2 ANQGSEA come from the germline V gene. CDR3 length equals 11 residues. The CDR3 sequence: CSASSCNEQFF. Written as DNA, the CDR3 is TGCAGCGCTAGCTCCTGCAATGAGCAGTTCTTC.

This clonotype was seen many times. The J gene is TRBJ1-2, the V gene TRBV28; no clear D. The V end lost 6 bases, the J end lost 4 bases, and 15 bases lay between the germline ends. This CDR3 comprises 14 residues. Germline V gene lookup returns CDR1 MDHEN and CDR2 SYDVKM. DNA for the CDR3: TGTGCCAGCAGAAACCCCCGTGGAATCTATGGCTACACCTTC. This codes for CASRNPRGIYGYTF.

In this sample, this clonotype turned up many times. This sequence joins TRBV28 and TRBJ2-1, with D perhaps TRBD1 or TRBD2 (5 bases each). Germline CDR1 MDHEN, CDR2 SYDVKM. There are 12 residues in the CDR3. The ends were cut back, 6 bases at V and 9 bases at J, with 12 bases in the middle. The CDR3 loop reads CASRRWGIEQFF. In DNA, the CDR3 is TGTGCCAGCAGGCGGTGGGGGATTGAGCAGTTCTTC.

The gene calls are TRBV9 and TRBJ1-1; D remains unclear. This CDR3 region has 17 residues. V gave up 2 bases and J gave up 0 bases, with 17 bases separating them. CDR1 is SGDLS and CDR2 is YYNGEE in the germline V gene. The chain's CDR3 is CASSVADGRRVNTEAFF. Written as DNA, the CDR3 is TGTGCCAGCAGCGTGGCTGACGGTAGAAGAGTGAACACTGAAGCTTTCTTT.

V and J are TRBV20-1 and TRBJ2-1, with 12 bases matching TRBD2. The CDR3 covers 16 residues. Germline CDR1 and CDR2: DFQATT and SNEGSKA (reference sequence). V dropped 1 base and J dropped 4; count of bases not matched to a gene: 5. The CDR3 spells CSARGLAGGQYNEQFF. CDR3 DNA: TGCAGTGCTAGAGGGCTAGCGGGGGGGCAGTACAATGAGCAGTTCTTC.

This clonotype was observed at least ten times. The chain combines TRBV7-8 with TRBJ1-1; a possible D gene is TRBD1 (5 bases). Germline CDR1 reads SGHVS; CDR2 reads FQNEAQ. The V end lost 2 bases, the J end lost 1 base, and 11 bases lay between the germline ends. The CDR3 contains 15 residues. The CDR3 coding sequence is TGTGCCAGCAGCTTACGAGGGGACCCGAACACTGAAGCTTTCTTT. It yields the protein CASSLRGDPNTEAFF.

This clonotype was recorded many times. V and J are TRBV7-9 and TRBJ2-2; 10 bases line up with TRBD1. CDR1 and CDR2 (germline): SEHNR, FQNEAQ (reference sequence). The CDR3 totals 15 residues. V lost 5 bases and J lost 7; bases outside the gene matches: 7. CDR3 sequence (DNA): TGTGCCAGCAGCCCGGACAGGGGGAGTCACGGGGAGCTGTTTTTT. Its protein product is CASSPDRGSHGELFF.

This clonotype was seen only a few times. V usage is TRBV9 and J usage is TRBJ2-1; 8 bases are a match to TRBD2. This CDR3 contains 16 residues. J was trimmed by 1 base and V by 1 base; bases with no gene match: 4. CDR1 and CDR2 from the germline V gene are SGDLS and YYNGEE. CDR3 sequence: CASSVSERESYNEQFF. CDR3 sequence (DNA): TGTGCCAGCAGCGTATCAGAGCGGGAGTCCTACAATGAGCAGTTCTTC.

This clonotype was counted at least ten times. This sequence joins TRBV20-1 and TRBJ2-7; D is unresolved. Germline CDR1 DFQATT, CDR2 SNEGSKA (reference sequence). The V end lost 2 bases, the J end lost 0 bases, and 11 bases lay between the germline ends. The CDR3 loop spans 14 amino acids. The CDR3 is CSARYYASSYEQYF. The CDR3 DNA sequence: TGCAGTGCTAGATACTACGCGAGCTCCTACGAGCAGTACTTC.

In its sample, this clonotype was seen many times. The gene calls are TRBV27 and TRBJ2-1, with TRBD2 matching 11 bases. The CDR3 loop spans 15 amino acids. V shed 6 bases, J shed 2 bases, and the junction held 3 bases outside the gene matches. Per germline, CDR1 MNHEY and CDR2 SMNVEV (reference sequence). The CDR3 reads CASSLAGGTYNEQFF. CDR3 DNA: TGTGCCAGCAGCTTAGCGGGAGGGACCTACAATGAGCAGTTCTTC.

This chain links TRBV5-1 with TRBJ1-4; perhaps TRBD1 as D (5 bases). The V end lost 2 bases, the J end lost 8 bases, and 16 bases lay between the germline ends. The CDR3 loop spans 15 amino acids. From germline, CDR1 is SGHRS and CDR2 YFSETQ. The CDR3 coding sequence is TGCGCCAGCAGCTTCCAGGGAGGGTCGAAAGAAAAACTGTTTTTT. Translation: CASSFQGGSKEKLFF. The full variable domain, in which reference TRBV5-1 and TRBJ1-4 provide the parts outside the CDR3, is KAGVTQTPRYLIKTRGQQVTLSCSPISGHRSVSWYQQTPGQGLQFLFEYFSETQRNKGNFPGRFSGRQFSNSRSEMNVSTLELGDSALYLCASSFQGGSKEKLFFGSGTQLSVL.

This clonotype was recorded a few times. This sequence joins TRBV3-1 and TRBJ2-5; TRBD2 matches 8 bases. The CDR3 runs 14 residues. Germline CDR1 and CDR2: LGHDT and YNNKEL (reference sequence). The J segment lost 5 bases and the V segment lost 4 bases, leaving 6 bases of the junction unmatched. The CDR3 spells CASSPGGARETQYF. The CDR3 DNA follows: TGTGCCAGCAGCCCCGGGGGGGCCCGGGAGACCCAGTACTTC.

This clonotype appeared many times. This chain uses TRBV7-2 with TRBJ2-3; D possibly corresponds to TRBD2 (6 bases). The CDR3 is 18 amino acids. V was clipped by 1 base and J by 2 bases, with 19 bases between them. CDR1 and CDR2 (germline): SGHTA, FQGNSA. CDR3 nucleotide sequence: TGTGCCAGCAGCTTAGAGATATGGGGTGGGACTGTCACAGATACGCAGTATTTT. It specifies CASSLEIWGGTVTDTQYF.

The CDR3 loop reads CASSQESGGYYGYTF. CDR3 bases: TGCGCCAGCAGCCAAGAGTCAGGGGGCTACTATGGCTACACCTTC. The chain links TRBV4-3 to TRBJ1-2; 8 bases match TRBD1. Trimming cost V 0 bases and J 3 bases; bases outside gene matches: 3. This CDR3 comprises 15 residues. CDR1 is LGHNA, CDR2 YSLEER, per germline.

At least ten counts were recorded for this clonotype. The V gene is TRBV12-3 or TRBV12-4, the J gene TRBJ2-1, with D possibly matching TRBD2 (5 bases). V shed 5 bases and J shed 2 bases, with 10 bases lying between them. This CDR3 is built from 14 residues. DNA for the CDR3: TGTGCCAGCAGTGCCGGGGAAACCTACAATGAGCAGTTCTTC. This codes for CASSAGETYNEQFF.

This clonotype was counted at least ten times. The rearrangement joins TRBV4-1 to TRBJ2-5; a possible D gene is TRBD1 (6 bases). The CDR3 covers 14 residues. V lost 4 bases and J 4 bases, leaving 13 bases between the germline ends. Germline-derived CDR1 and CDR2 are MGHRA and YSYEKL. The CDR3 protein is CASSPHRVGETQYF. The CDR3 region has the DNA TGCGCCAGCAGCCCTCACAGGGTTGGAGAGACCCAGTACTTC.

This clonotype was counted only a few times. V is TRBV6-1 and J is TRBJ1-1, with TRBD1 matching 7 bases. CDR3 size: 16 residues. Looked up from germline, CDR1 is MNHNS and CDR2 is SASEGT. The V gene end was trimmed by 3 bases and the J gene end by 5 bases; junction bases not matched to a gene: 12. The CDR3, as DNA: TGTGCCAGCAGTGAGCACCGTCAGGGGGGCCTGACTGAAGCTTTCTTT. Translation: CASSEHRQGGLTEAFF.